The T cell receptor (beta chain) under discussion was sequenced for a study of T cells after posttransplantation cyclophosphamide. The related graft donor's blood sample was taken on the day of bone marrow donation. A note on this clone: Antigen: not known.

Trimming took 0 bases from V and 5 from J, leaving 13 bases between them. Germline values: CDR1 GTSNPN, CDR2 SVGIG (reference sequence). This CDR3 spans 14 amino acids. The study's findings and limits: Skin or GI-infiltrating T cells shared few TRB sequences with blood.

The table came from immunoSEQ multiplex PCR; TCRdb's copy has only in-frame clones and leaves some out. The data contain 66,000 or so clones, 90% to 95% of them singletons. The sample consisted of PBMCs. The J gene is TRBJ1-2, the V gene TRBV30; no clear D. This receptor was taken from a woman in her 30s in good health and a related stem cell transplant donor. CDR3 DNA: TGTGCCTGGAGTGTTTCGGCCGTGGGGTATGGCTACACCTTC. This codes for CAWSVSAVGYGYTF.